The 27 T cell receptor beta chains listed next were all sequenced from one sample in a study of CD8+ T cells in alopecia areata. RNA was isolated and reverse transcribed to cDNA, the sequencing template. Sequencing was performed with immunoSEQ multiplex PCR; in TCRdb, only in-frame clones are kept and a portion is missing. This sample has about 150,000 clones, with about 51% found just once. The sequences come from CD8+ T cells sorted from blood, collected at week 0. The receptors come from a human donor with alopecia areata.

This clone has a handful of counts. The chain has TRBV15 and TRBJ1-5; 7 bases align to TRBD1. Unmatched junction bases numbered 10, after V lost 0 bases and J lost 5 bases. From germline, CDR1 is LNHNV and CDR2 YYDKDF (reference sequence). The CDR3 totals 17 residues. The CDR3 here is CATSRDYPLTGDQPQHF. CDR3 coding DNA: TGTGCCACCAGCAGAGATTATCCCCTAACAGGGGATCAGCCCCAGCATTTT.

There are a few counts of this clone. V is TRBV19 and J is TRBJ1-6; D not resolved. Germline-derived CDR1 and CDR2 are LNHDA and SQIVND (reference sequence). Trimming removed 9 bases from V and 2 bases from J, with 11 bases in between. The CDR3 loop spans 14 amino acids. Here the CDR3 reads CASRSPTYNSPLHF. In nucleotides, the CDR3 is TGTGCCAGCAGAAGCCCTACCTATAATTCACCCCTCCACTTT.

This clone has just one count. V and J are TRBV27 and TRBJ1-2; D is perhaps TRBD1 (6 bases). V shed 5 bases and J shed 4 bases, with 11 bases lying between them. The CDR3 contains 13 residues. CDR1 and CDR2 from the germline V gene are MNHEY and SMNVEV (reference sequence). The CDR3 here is CASSTGQFYGYTF. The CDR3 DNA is TGTGCCAGCAGTACCGGACAGTTCTATGGCTACACCTTC.

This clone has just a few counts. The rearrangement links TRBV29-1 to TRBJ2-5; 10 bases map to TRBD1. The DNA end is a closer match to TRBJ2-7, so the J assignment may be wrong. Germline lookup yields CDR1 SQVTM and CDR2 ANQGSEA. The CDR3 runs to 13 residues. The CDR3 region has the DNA TGCAGCGTTGTGGGGACAGGGGCCTACGAGCAGTACTTC. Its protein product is CSVVGTGAYEQYF.

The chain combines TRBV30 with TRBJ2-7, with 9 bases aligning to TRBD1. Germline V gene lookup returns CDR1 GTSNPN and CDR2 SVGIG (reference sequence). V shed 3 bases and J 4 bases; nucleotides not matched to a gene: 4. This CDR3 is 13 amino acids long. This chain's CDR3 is CAWRGTGIYEQYF. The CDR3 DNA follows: TGTGCCTGGAGAGGGACAGGGATTTACGAGCAGTACTTC.

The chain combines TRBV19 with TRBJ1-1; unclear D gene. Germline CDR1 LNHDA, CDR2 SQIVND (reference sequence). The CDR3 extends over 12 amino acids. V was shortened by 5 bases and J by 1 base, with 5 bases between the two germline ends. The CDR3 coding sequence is TGTGCCAGTAGTGCCGGGAACACTGAAGCTTTCTTT. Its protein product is CASSAGNTEAFF. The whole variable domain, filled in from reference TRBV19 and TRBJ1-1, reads DGGITQSPKYLFRKEGQNVTLSCEQNLNHDAMYWYRQDPGQGLRLIYYSQIVNDFQKGDIAEGYSVSREKKESFPLTVTSAQKNPTAFYLCASSAGNTEAFFGQGTRLTVV.

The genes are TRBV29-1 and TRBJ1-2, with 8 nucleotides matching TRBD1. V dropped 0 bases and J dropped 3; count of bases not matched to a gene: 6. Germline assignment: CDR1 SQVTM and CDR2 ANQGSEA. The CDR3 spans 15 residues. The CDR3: CSVEEEDRGHYGYTF. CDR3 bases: TGCAGCGTTGAAGAGGAAGACAGGGGACACTATGGCTACACCTTC. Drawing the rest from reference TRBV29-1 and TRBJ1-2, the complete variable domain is SAVISQKPSRDICQRGTSLTIQCQVDSQVTMMFWYRQQPGQSLTLIATANQGSEATYESGFVIDKFPISRPNLTFSTLTVSNMSPEDSSIYLCSVEEEDRGHYGYTFGSGTRLTVV.

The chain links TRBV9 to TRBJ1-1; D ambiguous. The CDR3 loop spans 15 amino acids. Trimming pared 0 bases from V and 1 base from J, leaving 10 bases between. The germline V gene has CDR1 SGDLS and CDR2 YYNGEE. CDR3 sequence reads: CASSVEEDPNTEAFF. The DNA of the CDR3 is TGTGCCAGCAGCGTAGAGGAGGACCCGAACACTGAAGCTTTCTTT.

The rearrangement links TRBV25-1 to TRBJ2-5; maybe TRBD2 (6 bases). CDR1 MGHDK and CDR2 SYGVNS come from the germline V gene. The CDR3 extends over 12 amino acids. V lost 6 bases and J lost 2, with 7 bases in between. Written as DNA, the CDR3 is TGTGCCAGCAGGGACTATCAAGAGACCCAGTACTTC. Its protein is CASRDYQETQYF.

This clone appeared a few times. The CDR3 coding sequence is TGCAGCGTTGTTTGGCACGGGGAAGGTCAGCCCCAGCATTTT. It codes for CSVVWHGEGQPQHF. This chain links TRBV29-1 with TRBJ1-5; D is unresolved. The CDR3 extends over 14 amino acids. V lost 4 bases and J 6 bases, leaving 16 bases between the germline ends. Germline-derived CDR1 and CDR2 are SQVTM and ANQGSEA.

CDR3 DNA sequence: TGTGCCAGCAGCGTATACCAGGCTGAGAATGAGCAGTTCTTC. Protein sequence: CASSVYQAENEQFF. This chain joins TRBV9 and TRBJ2-1; no definite D call. The CDR3 is 14 amino acids. From germline, CDR1 is SGDLS and CDR2 YYNGEE. V gave up 1 base and J gave up 7 bases, with 12 bases separating them.

The CDR3 DNA is TGTGCCAGCAGCTTAAGCGGCATGGACGCCAAAAACATTCAGTACTTC. Translated, it gives CASSLSGMDAKNIQYF. The chain joins TRBV7-9 to TRBJ2-4; D may be TRBD2 (5 bases). The germline V gene encodes CDR1 SEHNR and CDR2 FQNEAQ (reference sequence). V was trimmed by 2 bases and J by 1 base, leaving 12 bases between them. CDR3 length: 16 amino acids. Supplemented by reference TRBV7-9 and TRBJ2-4, the full variable domain reads DTGVSQNPRHKITKRGQNVTFRCDPISEHNRLYWYRQTLGQGPEFLTYFQNEAQLEKSRLLSDRFSAERPKGSFSTLEIQRTEQGDSAMYLCASSLSGMDAKNIQYFGAGTRLSVL.

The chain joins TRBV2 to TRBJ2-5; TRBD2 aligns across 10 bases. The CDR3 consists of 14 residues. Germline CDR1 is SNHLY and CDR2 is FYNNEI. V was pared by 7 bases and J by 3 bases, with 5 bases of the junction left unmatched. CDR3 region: CASMASGGKETQYF. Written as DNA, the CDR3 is TGTGCCAGCATGGCTAGCGGGGGTAAAGAGACCCAGTACTTC.

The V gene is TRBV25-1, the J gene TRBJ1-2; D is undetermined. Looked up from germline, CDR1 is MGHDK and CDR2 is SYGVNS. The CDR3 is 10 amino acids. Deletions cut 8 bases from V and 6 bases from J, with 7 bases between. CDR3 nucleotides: TGTGCCAGCGGAGGAAATGGCTACACCTTC. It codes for CASGGNGYTF.

The CDR3 loop reads CASSQDRGTRETQYF. CDR3 DNA sequence: TGCGCCAGCAGCCAAGATCGGGGGACAAGAGAGACCCAGTACTTC. The V gene is TRBV4-3, the J gene TRBJ2-5; D tentatively reads TRBD1 or TRBD2 (6 bases each). V gave up 0 bases and J gave up 4 bases, with 12 bases separating them. From germline, CDR1 is LGHNA and CDR2 YSLEER. This CDR3 region has 15 residues.

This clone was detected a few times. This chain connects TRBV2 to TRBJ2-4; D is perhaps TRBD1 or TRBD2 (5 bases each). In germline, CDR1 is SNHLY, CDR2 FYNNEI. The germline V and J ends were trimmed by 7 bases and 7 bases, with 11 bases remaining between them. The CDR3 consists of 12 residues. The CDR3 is CASTLGRNIQYF. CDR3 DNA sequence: TGTGCCAGCACCCTGGGACGTAACATTCAGTACTTC. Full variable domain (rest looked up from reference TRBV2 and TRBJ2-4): EPEVTQTPSHQVTQMGQEVILRCVPISNHLYFYWYRQILGQKVEFLVSFYNNEISEKSEIFDDQFSVERPDGSNFTLKIRSTKLEDSAMYFCASTLGRNIQYFGAGTRLSVL.

The CDR3 DNA is TGCGCCAGCAGCCAAGACTCGTTAGGAGGGACAGATACGCAGTATTTT. It codes for CASSQDSLGGTDTQYF. The chain has TRBV4-3 and TRBJ2-3; TRBD2 might be the D (6 bases). Trimming removed 0 bases from V and 3 bases from J, with 13 bases in between. Per germline, CDR1 LGHNA and CDR2 YSLEER. The CDR3 length is 16 residues.

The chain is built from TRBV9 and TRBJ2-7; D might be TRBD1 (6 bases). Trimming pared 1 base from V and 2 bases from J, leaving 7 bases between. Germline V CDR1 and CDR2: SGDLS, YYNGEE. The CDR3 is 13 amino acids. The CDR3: CASSVWTAYEQYF. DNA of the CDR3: TGTGCCAGCAGCGTATGGACAGCCTACGAGCAGTACTTC.

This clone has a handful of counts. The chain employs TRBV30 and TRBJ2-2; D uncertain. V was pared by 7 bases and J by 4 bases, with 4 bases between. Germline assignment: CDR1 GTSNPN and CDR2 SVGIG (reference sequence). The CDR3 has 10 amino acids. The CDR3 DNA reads TGTGCCTTCTTCACCGGGGAGCTGTTTTTT. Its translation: CAFFTGELFF.

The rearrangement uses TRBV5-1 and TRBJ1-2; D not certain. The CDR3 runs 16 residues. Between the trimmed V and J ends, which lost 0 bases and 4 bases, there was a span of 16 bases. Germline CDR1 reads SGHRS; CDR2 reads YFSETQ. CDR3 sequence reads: CASSLESYEESYGYTF. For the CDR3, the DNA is TGCGCCAGCAGCTTGGAGTCCTATGAGGAAAGCTATGGCTACACCTTC. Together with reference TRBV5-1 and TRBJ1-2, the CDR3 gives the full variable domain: KAGVTQTPRYLIKTRGQQVTLSCSPISGHRSVSWYQQTPGQGLQFLFEYFSETQRNKGNFPGRFSGRQFSNSRSEMNVSTLELGDSALYLCASSLESYEESYGYTFGSGTRLTVV.

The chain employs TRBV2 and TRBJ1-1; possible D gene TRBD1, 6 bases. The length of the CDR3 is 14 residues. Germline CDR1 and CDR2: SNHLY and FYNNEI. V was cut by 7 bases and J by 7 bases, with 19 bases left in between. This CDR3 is CASTLGRKGGEAFF. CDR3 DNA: TGTGCCAGCACCCTGGGACGTAAAGGGGGTGAAGCTTTCTTT. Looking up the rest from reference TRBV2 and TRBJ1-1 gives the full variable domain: EPEVTQTPSHQVTQMGQEVILRCVPISNHLYFYWYRQILGQKVEFLVSFYNNEISEKSEIFDDQFSVERPDGSNFTLKIRSTKLEDSAMYFCASTLGRKGGEAFFGQGTRLTVV.

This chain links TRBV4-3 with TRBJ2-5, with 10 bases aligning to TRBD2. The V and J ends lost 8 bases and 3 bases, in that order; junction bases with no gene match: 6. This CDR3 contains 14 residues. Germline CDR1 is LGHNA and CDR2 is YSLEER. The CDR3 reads CASRIAGGEETQYF. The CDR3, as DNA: TGCGCCAGCCGTATAGCGGGGGGCGAAGAGACCCAGTACTTC.

The DNA for the CDR3 is TGTGCCAGCAAGCGGATAGCGGGGGGCACAGATACGCAGTATTTT. It codes for CASKRIAGGTDTQYF. This rearrangement joins TRBV2 to TRBJ2-3, with 9 bases identical to TRBD2. The CDR3 consists of 15 residues. Per the germline V gene, CDR1 is SNHLY and CDR2 is FYNNEI. The junction had 6 bases not matched to a gene; V was cut back by 7 bases and J by 1 base. The variable domain in full, with the rest retrieved from reference TRBV2 and TRBJ2-3, is EPEVTQTPSHQVTQMGQEVILRCVPISNHLYFYWYRQILGQKVEFLVSFYNNEISEKSEIFDDQFSVERPDGSNFTLKIRSTKLEDSAMYFCASKRIAGGTDTQYFGPGTRLTVL.

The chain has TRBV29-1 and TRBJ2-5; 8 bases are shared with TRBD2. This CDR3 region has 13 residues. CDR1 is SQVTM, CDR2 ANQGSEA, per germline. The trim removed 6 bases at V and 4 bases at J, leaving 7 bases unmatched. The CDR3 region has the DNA TGCAGCGTCTTTGGGGCGGGGGGAGAGACCCAGTACTTC. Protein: CSVFGAGGETQYF.

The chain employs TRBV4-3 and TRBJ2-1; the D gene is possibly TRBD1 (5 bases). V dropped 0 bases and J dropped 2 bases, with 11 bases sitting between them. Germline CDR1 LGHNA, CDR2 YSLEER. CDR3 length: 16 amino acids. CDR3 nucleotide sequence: TGCGCCAGCAGCCAAGATGGGGCAGGACCCTACAATGAGCAGTTCTTC. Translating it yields CASSQDGAGPYNEQFF.

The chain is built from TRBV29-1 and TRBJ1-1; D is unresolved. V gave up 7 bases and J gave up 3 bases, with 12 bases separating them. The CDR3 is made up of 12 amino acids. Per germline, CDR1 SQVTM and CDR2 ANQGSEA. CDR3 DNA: TGCAGCGGCGAACGGAGGTACACTGAAGCTTTCTTT. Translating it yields CSGERRYTEAFF.

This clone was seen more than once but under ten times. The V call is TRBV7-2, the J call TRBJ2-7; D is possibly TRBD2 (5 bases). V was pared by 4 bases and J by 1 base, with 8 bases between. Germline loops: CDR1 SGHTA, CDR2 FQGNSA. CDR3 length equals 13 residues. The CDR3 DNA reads TGTGCCAGCAGCTCTCTAGCTTCCTACGAGCAGTACTTC. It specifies CASSSLASYEQYF.